A single sample gave rise to the 10 T cell receptor beta chains below, sequenced in a study of regulatory T cells in long-lasting Graves disease. As for time point: newly diagnosed GD, antithyroid drugs for less than 3 months. Making the TCR library involved RNA that had been extracted from PBMCs. The TCR beta library used iRepertoire HTBI primers with Arm-PCR amplification of CDR3. One entry per CDR3 protein results from TCRdb running MiXCR on the multiplex PCR reads. Seen here are about 540,000 distinct CDR3 sequences, roughly 13% observed once, and the top ten hold roughly 9.7%. The same sample was also studied in work on T cells in Graves' hyperthyroidism and ophthalmopathy.

The input for sequencing was peripheral blood mononuclear cells (PBMCs), taken at new diagnosis, from a patient treated with antithyroid drugs. The origin of the receptors is a man aged 25 to 40 with Graves disease.

At least ten counts were recorded for this clonotype. The V gene is TRBV11-3, the J gene TRBJ2-1, with TRBD2 identical over 16 bases. Germline CDR1 reads SGHNT; CDR2 reads YENEEA. With V trimmed by 5 bases and J by 0 bases, 13 bases remained unmatched. CDR3 size: 21 residues. CDR3 in amino acids: CASSPGQPGLAGGGSYNEQFF. In nucleotides, the CDR3 is TGTGCCAGCAGCCCGGGCCAACCGGGACTAGCGGGAGGGGGCTCCTACAATGAGCAGTTCTTC.

This chain connects TRBV3-1 to TRBJ2-1; TRBD2 matches at 13 bases. V was clipped by 6 bases and J by 2 bases; unmatched bases: 7. Per the germline V gene, CDR1 is LGHDT and CDR2 is YNNKEL (reference sequence). The CDR3 is 17 amino acids. CDR3 amino acids: CASSWTSGRGTYNEQFF. The DNA for the CDR3 is TGTGCCAGCAGTTGGACTAGCGGGAGAGGAACCTACAATGAGCAGTTCTTC.

The rearrangement links TRBV20-1 to TRBJ1-5; TRBD1 matches at 9 bases. This CDR3 is built from 16 residues. J lost 4 bases, V lost 0 bases, and 7 bases had no gene match. Germline V gives CDR1 DFQATT, CDR2 SNEGSKA (reference sequence). The CDR3 here is CSARDWTGDWNQPQHF. The CDR3 bases are TGCAGTGCTAGAGATTGGACAGGGGATTGGAATCAGCCCCAGCATTTT.

This clonotype has more than one count but fewer than ten. The chain employs TRBV30 and TRBJ2-7; 7 nucleotides agree with TRBD2. The CDR3 extends over 14 amino acids. Trimming took 3 bases from V and 3 from J; bases not matched to a gene: 8. CDR1 GTSNPN and CDR2 SVGIG come from the germline V gene (reference sequence). CDR3 residues: CAWRPWEGSYEQYF. For the CDR3, the DNA is TGTGCCTGGAGACCATGGGAGGGAAGCTACGAGCAGTACTTC.

This clonotype has at least ten counts. The chain recombines TRBV20-1 with TRBJ1-3; weak D call: TRBD1 (6 bases). Between the trimmed V and J ends, which lost 6 bases and 2 bases, there was a span of 14 bases. CDR1 is DFQATT, CDR2 SNEGSKA, per germline (reference sequence). CDR3 length equals 14 residues. The CDR3 DNA reads TGCAGTGCACCAAAGGAGGGGGCTGGAAACACCATATATTTT. The encoded protein is CSAPKEGAGNTIYF.

In its sample, this clonotype was seen a few times. At one end, the junction sequence differs from germline, possibly due to a read error. The genes are TRBV9 and TRBJ2-2; D is ambiguous. Germline CDR1 and CDR2: SGDLS and YYNGEE. The CDR3 runs to 15 residues. The CDR3 sequence is CASSPPLPGTGQLFF. CDR3 nucleotides: TGTGCCAGCAGCCCCCCTTTACCCGGCACCGGGCAGCTGTTTTTT.

The sample holds many counts of this clonotype. This chain links TRBV6-1 with TRBJ1-1; D is uncertain. The V end lost 0 bases, the J end lost 5 bases, and 7 bases lay between the germline ends. Germline-derived CDR1 and CDR2 are MNHNS and SASEGT. The CDR3 consists of 13 residues. Here the CDR3 reads CASSEAWWTEAFF. Here the CDR3 DNA reads TGTGCCAGCAGTGAAGCGTGGTGGACTGAAGCTTTCTTT.

The CDR3 here is CSATANYGYTF. The CDR3 coding sequence is TGCAGTGCGACGGCTAACTATGGCTACACCTTC. This chain connects TRBV20-1 to TRBJ1-2; D is unclear. The CDR3 spans 11 residues. Germline assignment: CDR1 DFQATT and CDR2 SNEGSKA (reference sequence). V shed 6 bases and J shed 0 bases, with 5 bases lying between them.

There are many counts of this clonotype. The chain uses TRBV20-1 and TRBJ1-1, with D unresolved. Germline-derived CDR1 and CDR2 are DFQATT and SNEGSKA (reference sequence). V lost 5 bases and J lost 5, with 15 bases in between. There are 13 residues in the CDR3. The CDR3 DNA reads as TGCAGTGCTGGCCTGTCGGGAAGGACTGAAGCTTTCTTT. Encoded protein: CSAGLSGRTEAFF.

This clonotype was counted a few times. CDR3 amino acids: CASSLAAGRTDTQYF. The CDR3 DNA reads as TGCGCCAGCAGCTTGGCCGCGGGTAGGACAGATACGCAGTATTTT. The chain links TRBV5-1 to TRBJ2-3; perhaps TRBD2 as D (5 bases). This CDR3 region has 15 residues. Between the trimmed V and J ends, which lost 0 bases and 3 bases, there was a span of 11 bases. Germline CDR1 SGHRS, CDR2 YFSETQ.